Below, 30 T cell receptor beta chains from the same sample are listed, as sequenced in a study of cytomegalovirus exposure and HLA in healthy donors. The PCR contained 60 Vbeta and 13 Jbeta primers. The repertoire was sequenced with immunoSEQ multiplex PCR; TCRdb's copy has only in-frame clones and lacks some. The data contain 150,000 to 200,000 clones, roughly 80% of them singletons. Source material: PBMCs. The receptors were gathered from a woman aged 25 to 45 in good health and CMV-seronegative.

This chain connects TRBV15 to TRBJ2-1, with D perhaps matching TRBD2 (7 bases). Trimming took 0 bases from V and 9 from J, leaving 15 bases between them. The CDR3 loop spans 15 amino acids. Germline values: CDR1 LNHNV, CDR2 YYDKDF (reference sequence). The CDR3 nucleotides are TGTGCCACCAGCAGAGATAGGGGGGGAGGGGGTGAGCAGTTCTTC. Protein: CATSRDRGGGGEQFF.

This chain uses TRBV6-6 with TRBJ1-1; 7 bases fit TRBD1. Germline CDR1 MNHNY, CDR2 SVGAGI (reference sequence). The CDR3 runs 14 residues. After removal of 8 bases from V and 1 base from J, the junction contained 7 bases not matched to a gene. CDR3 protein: CASDRVLGNTEAFF. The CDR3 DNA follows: TGTGCCAGCGACAGGGTACTTGGGAACACTGAAGCTTTCTTT.

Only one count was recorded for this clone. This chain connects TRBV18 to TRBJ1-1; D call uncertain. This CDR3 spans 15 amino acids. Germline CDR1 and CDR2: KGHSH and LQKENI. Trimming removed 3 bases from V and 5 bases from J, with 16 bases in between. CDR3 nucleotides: TGTGCCAGCTCACCTGACGCGTCTCCCGGGACTGAAGCTTTCTTT. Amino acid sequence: CASSPDASPGTEAFF.

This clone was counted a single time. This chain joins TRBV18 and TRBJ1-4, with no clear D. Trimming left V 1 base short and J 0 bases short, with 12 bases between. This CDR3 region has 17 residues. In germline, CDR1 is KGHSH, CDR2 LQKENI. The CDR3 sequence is CASSPLGSEATNEKLFF. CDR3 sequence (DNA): TGTGCCAGCTCACCACTTGGTAGCGAGGCAACTAATGAAAAACTGTTTTTT.

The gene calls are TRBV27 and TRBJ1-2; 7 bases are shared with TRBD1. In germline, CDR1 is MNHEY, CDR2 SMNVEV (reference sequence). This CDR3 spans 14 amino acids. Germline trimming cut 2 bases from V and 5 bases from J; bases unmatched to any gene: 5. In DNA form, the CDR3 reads TGTGCCAGCAGTTTAAACAGGGGCTTATATGGCTACACCTTC. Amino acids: CASSLNRGLYGYTF.

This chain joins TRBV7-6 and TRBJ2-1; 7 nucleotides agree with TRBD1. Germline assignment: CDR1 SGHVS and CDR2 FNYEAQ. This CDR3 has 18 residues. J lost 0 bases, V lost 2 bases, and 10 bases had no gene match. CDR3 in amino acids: CASSLKGPDRASYNEQFF. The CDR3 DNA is TGTGCCAGCAGCTTAAAAGGCCCAGACAGGGCCTCCTACAATGAGCAGTTCTTC.

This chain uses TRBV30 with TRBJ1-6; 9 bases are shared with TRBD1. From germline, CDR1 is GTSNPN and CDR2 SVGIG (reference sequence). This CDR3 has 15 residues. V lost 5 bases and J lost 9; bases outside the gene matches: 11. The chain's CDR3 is CAWEGPGTGSSPLHF. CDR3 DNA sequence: TGTGCCTGGGAAGGACCCGGGACAGGGAGTTCACCCCTCCACTTT.

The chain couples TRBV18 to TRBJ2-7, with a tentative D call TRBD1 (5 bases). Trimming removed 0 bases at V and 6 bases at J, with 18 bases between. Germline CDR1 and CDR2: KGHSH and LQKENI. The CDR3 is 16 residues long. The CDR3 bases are TGTGCCAGCTCACCACCCCTCCCAGGGTCGCGAGGCGAGCAGTACTTC. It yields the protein CASSPPLPGSRGEQYF.

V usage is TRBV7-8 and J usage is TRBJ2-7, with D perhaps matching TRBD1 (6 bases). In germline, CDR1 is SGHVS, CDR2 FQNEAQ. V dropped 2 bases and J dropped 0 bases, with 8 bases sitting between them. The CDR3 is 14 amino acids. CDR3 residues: CASSLQGTSYEQYF. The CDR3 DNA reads TGTGCCAGCAGCTTACAGGGGACCTCCTACGAGCAGTACTTC.

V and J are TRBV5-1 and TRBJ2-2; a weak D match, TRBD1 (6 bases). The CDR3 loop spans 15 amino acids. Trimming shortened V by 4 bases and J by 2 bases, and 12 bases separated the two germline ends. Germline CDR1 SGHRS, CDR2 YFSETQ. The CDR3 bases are TGCGCCAGCAGCGTCAGACAGGTCAACACCGGGGAGCTGTTTTTT. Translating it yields CASSVRQVNTGELFF.

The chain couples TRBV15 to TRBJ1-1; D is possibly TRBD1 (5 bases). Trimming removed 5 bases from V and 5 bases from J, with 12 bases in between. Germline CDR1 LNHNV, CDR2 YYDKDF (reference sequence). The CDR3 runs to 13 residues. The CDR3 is CATSLIGGTEAFF. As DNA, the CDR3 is TGTGCCACCAGCCTGATCGGGGGGACTGAAGCTTTCTTT.

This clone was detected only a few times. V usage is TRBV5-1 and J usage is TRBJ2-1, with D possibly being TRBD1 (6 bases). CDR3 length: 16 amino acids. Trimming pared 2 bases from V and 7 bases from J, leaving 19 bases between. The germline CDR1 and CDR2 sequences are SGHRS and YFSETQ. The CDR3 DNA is TGCGCCAGCAGCTTTTTACCGGGACATGGTGGAAATGAGCAGTTCTTC. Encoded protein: CASSFLPGHGGNEQFF.

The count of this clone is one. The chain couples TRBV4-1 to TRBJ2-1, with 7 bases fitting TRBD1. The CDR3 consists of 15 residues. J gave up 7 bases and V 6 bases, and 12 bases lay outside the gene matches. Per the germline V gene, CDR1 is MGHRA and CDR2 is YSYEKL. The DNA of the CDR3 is TGCGCCAGCAGGGTACAGGGGAGTGGGCCAAATGAGCAGTTCTTC. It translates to CASRVQGSGPNEQFF.

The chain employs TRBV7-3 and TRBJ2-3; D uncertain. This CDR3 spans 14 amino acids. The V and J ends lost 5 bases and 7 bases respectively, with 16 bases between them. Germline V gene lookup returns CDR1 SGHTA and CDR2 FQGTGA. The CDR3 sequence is CASSLYGSGNTQYF. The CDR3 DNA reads TGTGCCAGCAGCCTCTATGGGTCAGGAAATACGCAGTATTTT.

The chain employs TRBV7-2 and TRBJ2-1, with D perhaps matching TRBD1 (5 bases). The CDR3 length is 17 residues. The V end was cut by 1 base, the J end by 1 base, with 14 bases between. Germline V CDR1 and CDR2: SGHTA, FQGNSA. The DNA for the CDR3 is TGTGCCAGCAGCTTAGGGGTCGTGGGGCCTTCCTACAATGAGCAGTTCTTC. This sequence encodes CASSLGVVGPSYNEQFF.

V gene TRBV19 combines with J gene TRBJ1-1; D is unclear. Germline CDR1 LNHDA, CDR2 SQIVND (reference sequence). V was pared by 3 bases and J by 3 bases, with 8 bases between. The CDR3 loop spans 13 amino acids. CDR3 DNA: TGTGCCAGTAGTATGCGATCTGACACTGAAGCTTTCTTT. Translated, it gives CASSMRSDTEAFF.

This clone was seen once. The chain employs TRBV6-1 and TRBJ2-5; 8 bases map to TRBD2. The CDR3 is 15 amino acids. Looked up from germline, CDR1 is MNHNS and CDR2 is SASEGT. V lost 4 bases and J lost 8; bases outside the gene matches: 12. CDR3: CASSAAGGPKRTQYF. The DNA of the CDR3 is TGTGCCAGCAGTGCCGCGGGGGGACCAAAGAGAACCCAGTACTTC.

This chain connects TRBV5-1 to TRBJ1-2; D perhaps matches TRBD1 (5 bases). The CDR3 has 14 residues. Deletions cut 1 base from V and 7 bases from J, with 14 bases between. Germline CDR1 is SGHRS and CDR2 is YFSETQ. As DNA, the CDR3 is TGCGCCAGCAGCTTGAATCCGGGGGACGGTGGCTACACCTTC. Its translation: CASSLNPGDGGYTF.

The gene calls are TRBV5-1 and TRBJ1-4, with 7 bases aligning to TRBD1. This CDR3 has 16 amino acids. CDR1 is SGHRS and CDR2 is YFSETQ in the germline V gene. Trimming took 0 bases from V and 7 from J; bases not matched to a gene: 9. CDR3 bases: TGCGCCAGCAGCTTGGGCCCCAGGACAGGAAGTGAAAAACTGTTTTTT. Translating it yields CASSLGPRTGSEKLFF.

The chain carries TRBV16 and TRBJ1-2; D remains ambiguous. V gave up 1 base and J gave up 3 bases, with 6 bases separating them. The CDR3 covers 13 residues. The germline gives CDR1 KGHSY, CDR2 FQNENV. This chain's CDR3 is CASSQFTDYGYTF. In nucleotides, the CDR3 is TGTGCCAGCAGCCAATTTACAGACTATGGCTACACCTTC.

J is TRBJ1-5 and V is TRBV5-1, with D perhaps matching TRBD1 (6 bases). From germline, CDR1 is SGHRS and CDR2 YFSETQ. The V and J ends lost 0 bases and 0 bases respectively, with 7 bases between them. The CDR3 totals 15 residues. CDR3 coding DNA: TGCGCCAGCAGCTTGGAAGGGGGTAGCAATCAGCCCCAGCATTTT. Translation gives CASSLEGGSNQPQHF.

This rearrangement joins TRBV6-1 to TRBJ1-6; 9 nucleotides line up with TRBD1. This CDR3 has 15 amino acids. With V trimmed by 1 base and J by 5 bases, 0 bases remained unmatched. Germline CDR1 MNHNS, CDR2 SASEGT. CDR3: CASSEGTGDNSPLHF. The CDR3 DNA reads TGTGCCAGCAGTGAAGGGACAGGGGATAATTCACCCCTCCACTTT.

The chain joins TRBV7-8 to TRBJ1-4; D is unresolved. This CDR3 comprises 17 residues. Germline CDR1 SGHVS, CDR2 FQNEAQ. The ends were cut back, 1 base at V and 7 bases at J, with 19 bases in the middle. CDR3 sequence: CASSLVHKDFRGEKLFF. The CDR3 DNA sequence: TGTGCCAGCAGCTTAGTACATAAGGACTTCAGAGGTGAAAAACTGTTTTTT.

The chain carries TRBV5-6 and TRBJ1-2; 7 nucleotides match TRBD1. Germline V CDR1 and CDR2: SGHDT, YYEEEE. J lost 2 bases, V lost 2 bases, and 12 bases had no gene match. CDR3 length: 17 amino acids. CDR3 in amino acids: CASSFYTAGGTNYGYTF. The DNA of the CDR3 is TGTGCCAGCAGCTTTTATACCGCAGGGGGAACAAACTATGGCTACACCTTC.

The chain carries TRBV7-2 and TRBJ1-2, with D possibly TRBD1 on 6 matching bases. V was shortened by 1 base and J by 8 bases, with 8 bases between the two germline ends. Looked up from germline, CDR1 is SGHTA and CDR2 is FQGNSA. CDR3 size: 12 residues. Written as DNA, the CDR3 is TGTGCCAGCAGCTTAGAAGGGGGAGGCTACACCTTC. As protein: CASSLEGGGYTF.

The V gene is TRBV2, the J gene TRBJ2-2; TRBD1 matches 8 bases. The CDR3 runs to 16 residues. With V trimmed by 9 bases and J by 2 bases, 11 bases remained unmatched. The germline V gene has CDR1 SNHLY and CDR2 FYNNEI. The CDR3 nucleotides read TGTGCCAGGTCATTGACAGGGGCGCCTAACACCGGGGAGCTGTTTTTT. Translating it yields CARSLTGAPNTGELFF. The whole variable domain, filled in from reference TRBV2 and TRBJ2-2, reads EPEVTQTPSHQVTQMGQEVILRCVPISNHLYFYWYRQILGQKVEFLVSFYNNEISEKSEIFDDQFSVERPDGSNFTLKIRSTKLEDSAMYFCARSLTGAPNTGELFFGEGSRLTVL.

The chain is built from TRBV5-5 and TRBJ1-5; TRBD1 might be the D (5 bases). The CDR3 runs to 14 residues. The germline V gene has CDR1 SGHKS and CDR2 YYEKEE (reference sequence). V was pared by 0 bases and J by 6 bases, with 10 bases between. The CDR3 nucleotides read TGTGCCAGCAGCTTGGACAGGAAAGGTCAGCCCCAGCATTTT. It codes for CASSLDRKGQPQHF.

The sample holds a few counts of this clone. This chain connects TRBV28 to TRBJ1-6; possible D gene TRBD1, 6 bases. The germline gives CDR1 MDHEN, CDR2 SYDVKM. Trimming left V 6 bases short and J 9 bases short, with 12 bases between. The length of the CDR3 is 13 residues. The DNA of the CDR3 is TGTGCCAGCAGCCGCCCGACAGGTTCACCCCTCCACTTT. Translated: CASSRPTGSPLHF.

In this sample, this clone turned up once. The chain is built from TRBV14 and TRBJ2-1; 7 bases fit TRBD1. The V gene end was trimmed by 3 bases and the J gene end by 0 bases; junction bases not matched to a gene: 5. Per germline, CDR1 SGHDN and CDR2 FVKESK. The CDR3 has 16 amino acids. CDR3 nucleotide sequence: TGTGCCAGCAGCCACCCGGGACAGCACTCCTACAATGAGCAGTTCTTC. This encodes CASSHPGQHSYNEQFF.

CDR3 nucleotides: TGTGCCAGTAGTATCACCTCGGGGGAAGGGGTCTATGGCTACACCTTC. It is translated as CASSITSGEGVYGYTF. V is TRBV19 and J is TRBJ1-2, with D possibly matching TRBD1 (5 bases). This CDR3 is 16 amino acids long. The V end lost 3 bases, the J end lost 4 bases, and 18 bases lay between the germline ends. The V gene's germline CDR1 is LNHDA and CDR2 SQIVND (reference sequence). The full variable domain, in which reference TRBV19 and TRBJ1-2 provide the parts outside the CDR3, is DGGITQSPKYLFRKEGQNVTLSCEQNLNHDAMYWYRQDPGQGLRLIYYSQIVNDFQKGDIAEGYSVSREKKESFPLTVTSAQKNPTAFYLCASSITSGEGVYGYTFGSGTRLTVV.